The clone carrying this TCR beta chain was observed a handful of times. Its antigen is still unknown. The sample originates from a study of response to subunit inactivated influenza vaccine. Study-level points and caveats: The study's authors posited that every seasonal influenza vaccination enlists few new T cells.

The germline V gene has CDR1 SGDLS and CDR2 YYNGEE. Trimming cost V 3 bases and J 6 bases; bases outside gene matches: 8. The CDR3 is 14 amino acids. MiXCR, run by TCRdb on the RT-PCR reads, gives a single entry per CDR3 protein. The profile shows about 780,000 distinct CDR3 sequences, 15% to 20% of them singletons. The J gene is TRBJ2-7, the V gene TRBV9, with 8 bases matching TRBD1. The sequence was collected from a man between 45 and 60 years old who received an inactivated influenza vaccine. The specimen was PBMCs from blood, collected 5 to 6 days after vaccination. CDR3 residues: CASSGGQVLTEQYF. The DNA of the CDR3 is TGTGCCAGCAGCGGGGGACAGGTCCTCACCGAGCAGTACTTC.